The 29 T cell receptor beta chains given below trace back to one sample, sequenced in a study of cytomegalovirus exposure and HLA in healthy donors. Measured with immunoSEQ multiplex PCR; TCRdb has only the in-frame clones, and not every one. The repertoire holds about 160,000 clones, with around nine tenths as singletons. Sequenced input: PBMCs. The receptors here all came from a woman under 30 in good health and CMV-seropositive.

This clone was seen more than once but under ten times. The gene calls are TRBV19 and TRBJ1-3, with D tentatively TRBD1 (5 bases). The CDR3 is 14 residues long. Trimming cost V 6 bases and J 2 bases, with 11 bases left between them. The germline V gene has CDR1 LNHDA and CDR2 SQIVND (reference sequence). CDR3 nucleotides: TGTGCCAGTAGACCCGGGGGGGCTGGAAACACCATATATTTT. Its protein is CASRPGGAGNTIYF.

The genes are TRBV7-9 and TRBJ1-1, with D possibly TRBD1 on 5 matching bases. Trimming cost V 3 bases and J 6 bases, with 17 bases left between them. The CDR3 loop spans 15 amino acids. CDR1 is SEHNR and CDR2 is FQNEAQ in the germline V gene (reference sequence). CDR3 sequence: CASSLTLGRGAEAFF. For the CDR3, the DNA is TGTGCCAGCAGCTTGACCCTCGGGAGGGGCGCTGAAGCTTTCTTT. Full variable domain (missing parts from reference TRBV7-9 and TRBJ1-1): DTGVSQNPRHKITKRGQNVTFRCDPISEHNRLYWYRQTLGQGPEFLTYFQNEAQLEKSRLLSDRFSAERPKGSFSTLEIQRTEQGDSAMYLCASSLTLGRGAEAFFGQGTRLTVV.

The chain links TRBV30 to TRBJ2-7, with D unresolved. Looked up from germline, CDR1 is GTSNPN and CDR2 is SVGIG (reference sequence). The CDR3 is 10 residues long. V was cut by 1 base and J by 7 bases, with 5 bases left in between. The DNA of the CDR3 is TGTGCCTGGAGTGGTCTGGAGCAGTACTTC. This encodes CAWSGLEQYF.

The gene calls are TRBV5-6 and TRBJ2-1; 10 bases are shared with TRBD2. Germline CDR1 reads SGHDT; CDR2 reads YYEEEE. Germline trimming cut 4 bases from V and 8 bases from J; bases unmatched to any gene: 6. This CDR3 region has 14 residues. CDR3 protein: CASSLAGARDEQFF. In DNA form, the CDR3 reads TGTGCCAGCAGCCTAGCGGGAGCTAGGGATGAGCAGTTCTTC.

This chain uses TRBV6-5 with TRBJ2-3; the D gene is possibly TRBD1 (5 bases). Germline V gives CDR1 MNHEY, CDR2 SVGAGI. This CDR3 is built from 12 residues. Trimming took off 6 bases at V and 5 bases at J, with 9 bases between the two ends. CDR3 nucleotides: TGTGCCAGCAGACACCAGGGAGATACGCAGTATTTT. Translating it yields CASRHQGDTQYF.

The chain recombines TRBV27 with TRBJ2-1; D is possibly TRBD2 (5 bases). The CDR3 has 12 amino acids. Germline CDR1 MNHEY, CDR2 SMNVEV (reference sequence). The V end lost 5 bases, the J end lost 9 bases, and 11 bases lay between the germline ends. For the CDR3, the DNA is TGTGCCAGCAGTCCGTTACGGGGTGAGCAGTTCTTC. Its protein is CASSPLRGEQFF.

V usage is TRBV6-1 and J usage is TRBJ1-2, with D possibly being TRBD1 (6 bases). Germline V gives CDR1 MNHNS, CDR2 SASEGT. This CDR3 region has 12 residues. V lost 4 bases to trimming and J lost 5 bases, with 8 bases between them. The CDR3 DNA follows: TGTGCCAGCAGTGCCGACAGGTATGGCTACACCTTC. It codes for CASSADRYGYTF.

The rearrangement uses TRBV4-2 and TRBJ2-3; TRBD2 matches at 8 bases. The CDR3 is 23 residues long. With V trimmed by 0 bases and J by 0 bases, 23 bases remained unmatched. Per the germline V gene, CDR1 is LGHNA and CDR2 is YNFKEQ. The CDR3: CASSQDAPLAGRLYGTSTDTQYF. CDR3 coding DNA: TGTGCCAGCAGCCAAGACGCGCCCTTAGCGGGACGGCTATACGGTACCAGCACAGATACGCAGTATTTT.

This chain connects TRBV18 to TRBJ2-5; 7 bases match TRBD2. Germline CDR1 KGHSH, CDR2 LQKENI. This CDR3 is 13 amino acids long. Germline trimming cut 3 bases from V and 4 bases from J; bases unmatched to any gene: 2. This chain's CDR3 is CASSPGGSETQYF. As DNA, the CDR3 is TGTGCCAGCTCACCGGGGGGGTCAGAGACCCAGTACTTC. The entire variable domain, with the rest obtained from reference TRBV18 and TRBJ2-5, is as follows: NAGVMQNPRHLVRRRGQEARLRCSPMKGHSHVYWYRQLPEEGLKFMVYLQKENIIDESGMPKERFSAEFPKEGPSILRIQQVVRGDSAAYFCASSPGGSETQYFGPGTRLLVL.

The CDR3 loop reads CASSPGDLGAYGYTF. The CDR3 DNA reads TGTGCCAGCAGTCCCGGGGACCTGGGGGCCTATGGCTACACCTTC. The chain is built from TRBV28 and TRBJ1-2, with a tentative D call TRBD1 (6 bases). V gave up 5 bases and J gave up 4 bases, with 17 bases separating them. Germline CDR1 is MDHEN and CDR2 is SYDVKM. This CDR3 contains 15 residues.

This chain uses TRBV28 with TRBJ1-2; perhaps TRBD1 as D (5 bases). This CDR3 is 12 amino acids long. V shed 5 bases and J shed 8 bases, with 12 bases lying between them. Per the germline V gene, CDR1 is MDHEN and CDR2 is SYDVKM. The CDR3 loop is CASSRPRVGYTF. The DNA of the CDR3 is TGTGCCAGCAGTCGCCCCAGGGTCGGCTACACCTTC.

In its sample, this clone was seen a few times. The chain has TRBV10-2 and TRBJ1-1; possibly TRBD1 for D (5 bases). Germline CDR1 and CDR2: WSHSY and SAAADI. V lost 0 bases and J lost 0, with 8 bases in between. The CDR3 has 15 amino acids. CDR3 sequence reads: CASSESSQVNTEAFF. The CDR3 nucleotides read TGCGCCAGCAGTGAGTCGTCACAGGTGAACACTGAAGCTTTCTTT.

The rearrangement links TRBV18 to TRBJ2-1; 8 positions agree with TRBD2. Germline CDR1 is KGHSH and CDR2 is LQKENI. This CDR3 has 15 amino acids. The trim removed 3 bases at V and 7 bases at J, leaving 8 bases unmatched. The CDR3 sequence is CASSPVAGTGNEQFF. The CDR3 coding sequence is TGTGCCAGCTCACCTGTAGCGGGAACGGGGAATGAGCAGTTCTTC.

This chain connects TRBV10-1 to TRBJ1-1; D uncertain. Germline CDR1 reads WNHNN; CDR2 reads SYGVQD (reference sequence). Between the trimmed V and J ends, which lost 1 base and 0 bases, there was a span of 18 bases. CDR3 length: 18 residues. Here the CDR3 DNA reads TGCGCCAGCAGTGAGTTTCCCAACCTGAGGGCGGTGAACACTGAAGCTTTCTTT. Translated: CASSEFPNLRAVNTEAFF.

This chain joins TRBV7-9 and TRBJ2-2; TRBD2 might be the D (6 bases). Germline CDR1 reads SEHNR; CDR2 reads FQNEAQ (reference sequence). CDR3 length equals 18 residues. V was clipped by 1 base and J by 6 bases, with 21 bases between them. CDR3: CASSLGAREPLRAGELFF. The CDR3 coding sequence is TGTGCCAGCAGCTTAGGCGCTCGGGAGCCCCTAAGGGCCGGGGAGCTGTTTTTT.

The genes are TRBV7-2 and TRBJ2-1, with 7 bases matching TRBD1. Trimming at V came to 5 bases and at J to 4 bases, leaving 2 bases not matched to a gene. The CDR3 loop spans 13 amino acids. CDR1 is SGHTA and CDR2 is FQGNSA in the germline V gene. The CDR3 here is CASSQTGYNEQFF. The DNA for the CDR3 is TGTGCCAGCAGCCAGACAGGGTACAATGAGCAGTTCTTC.

This clone has more than one count but fewer than ten. This chain connects TRBV10-3 to TRBJ2-7, with TRBD1 matching 10 bases. The CDR3 runs to 15 residues. The germline V gene has CDR1 ENHRY and CDR2 SYGVKD. The V gene end was trimmed by 5 bases and the J gene end by 3 bases; junction bases not matched to a gene: 7. The DNA of the CDR3 is TGTGCCATCAGTAATAGTGGGACAGGGGTCTACGAGCAGTACTTC. Translation: CAISNSGTGVYEQYF.

This clone occurred once. One end of the junction varies from germline; a read error may be responsible. CDR3 loop: CASSEIAGSSTDTQYF. In nucleotides, the CDR3 is TGTGCTAGCAGCGAAATAGCGGGATCGAGCACAGATACGCAGTATTTT. The rearrangement links TRBV7-7 to TRBJ2-3; 8 bases fit TRBD2. Germline CDR1 and CDR2: SSHAT and FNYEAQ (reference sequence). The CDR3 has 16 amino acids.

Worth noting for this clone: At one end, the junction sequence differs from germline, possibly due to a read error. The V gene is TRBV7-7, the J gene TRBJ2-1; weak D call: TRBD1 (5 bases). CDR3 length equals 15 residues. The germline gives CDR1 SSHAT, CDR2 FNYEAQ (reference sequence). The CDR3 protein is CASSPWQGLNNEQFF. CDR3 bases: TGTGCTAGCAGCCCGTGGCAGGGCCTCAACAATGAGCAGTTCTTC.

As DNA, the CDR3 is TGTGCCACCGCGACCGGGACAGGGAACACTGAAGCTTTCTTT. Amino acids: CATATGTGNTEAFF. The chain joins TRBV27 to TRBJ1-1; 8 bases agree with TRBD1. Germline CDR1 and CDR2: MNHEY and SMNVEV (reference sequence). J gave up 1 base and V 10 bases, and 8 bases lay outside the gene matches. The CDR3 extends over 14 amino acids.

The CDR3 protein is CASSSPDRANTEAFF. The CDR3 nucleotides are TGTGCCAGCAGTTCCCCGGACAGGGCGAACACTGAAGCTTTCTTT. The V and J genes are TRBV6-5 and TRBJ1-1; 8 nucleotides agree with TRBD1. The germline V gene has CDR1 MNHEY and CDR2 SVGAGI. V lost 4 bases to trimming and J lost 1 base; unmatched junction nucleotides: 5. The CDR3 length is 15 residues.

J is TRBJ2-1 and V is TRBV23-1, with a tentative D call TRBD1 (5 bases). TRBV23-1 is an ORF, and what it does is uncertain. Trimming left V 6 bases short and J 2 bases short, with 20 bases between. The CDR3 consists of 17 residues. The CDR3 DNA reads TGCGCCAGCAGCCCCCTAGGGCCAGGGCTACCCTACAATGAGCAGTTCTTC. Its translation: CASSPLGPGLPYNEQFF.

The rearrangement joins TRBV27 to TRBJ2-7; 7 nucleotides align to TRBD1. V lost 8 bases, J lost 2 bases, and 6 bases stayed unmatched. This CDR3 spans 13 amino acids. Looked up from germline, CDR1 is MNHEY and CDR2 is SMNVEV (reference sequence). CDR3 residues: CASRRDRPYEQYF. CDR3 coding DNA: TGTGCCAGCCGAAGGGACAGACCCTACGAGCAGTACTTC.

This sequence joins TRBV9 and TRBJ2-3; 8 positions match TRBD2. The CDR3 is 13 residues long. Germline loops: CDR1 SGDLS, CDR2 YYNGEE. Trimming removed 7 bases from V and 2 bases from J; junction bases left unmatched: 3. The CDR3 protein is CASALAATDTQYF. CDR3 in DNA: TGTGCCAGCGCACTAGCGGCCACAGATACGCAGTATTTT.

A note on this clone: The junction and the germline gene differ at one end; a read error may be behind it. This chain connects TRBV27 to TRBJ2-1, with 11 bases aligning to TRBD2. The V gene's germline CDR1 is MNHEY and CDR2 SMNVEV (reference sequence). CDR3 length: 14 residues. Written as DNA, the CDR3 is TGTGCCACCGGACTAGCGGGCACCTACAGTGAGCAGTTCTTC. It translates to CATGLAGTYSEQFF.

The rearrangement uses TRBV28 and TRBJ1-2, with D possibly TRBD1 on 6 matching bases. The CDR3 is made up of 14 amino acids. Germline V gives CDR1 MDHEN, CDR2 SYDVKM. Trimming left V 2 bases short and J 3 bases short, with 10 bases between. The CDR3 coding sequence is TGTGCCAGCAGTTTAGGGGGGGGCGACTATGGCTACACCTTC. Translating it yields CASSLGGGDYGYTF.

CDR3 nucleotides: TGTGCCAGTAGTTCCCGACAGGAGAACACCGGGGAGCTGTTTTTT. This gives the protein CASSSRQENTGELFF. The V gene is TRBV19, the J gene TRBJ2-2; TRBD1 is a possible D gene (6 bases). This CDR3 contains 15 residues. Germline loops: CDR1 LNHDA, CDR2 SQIVND (reference sequence). The V end lost 5 bases, the J end lost 1 base, and 11 bases lay between the germline ends.

The CDR3 loop is CASSSTTGTGNYEQYF. The CDR3 nucleotides are TGTGCCAGCAGCTCCACCACCGGGACAGGGAACTACGAGCAGTACTTC. The V and J genes are TRBV7-9 and TRBJ2-7; TRBD1 matches at 9 bases. V lost 4 bases to trimming and J lost 3 bases; unmatched junction nucleotides: 10. The CDR3 consists of 16 residues. Germline assignment: CDR1 SEHNR and CDR2 FQNEAQ (reference sequence).

This clone has only a few counts. This chain uses TRBV19 with TRBJ1-2; D is unclear. CDR3 length: 13 residues. Germline V lookup: CDR1 LNHDA, CDR2 SQIVND (reference sequence). The V gene lost 4 bases and the J gene lost 5 bases, with 11 bases spanning the gap. The CDR3 DNA reads as TGTGCCAGTAGTACGTCAGAAAATTATGGCTACACCTTC. Encoded protein: CASSTSENYGYTF. Full variable domain (outside the CDR3, taken from reference TRBV19 and TRBJ1-2): DGGITQSPKYLFRKEGQNVTLSCEQNLNHDAMYWYRQDPGQGLRLIYYSQIVNDFQKGDIAEGYSVSREKKESFPLTVTSAQKNPTAFYLCASSTSENYGYTFGSGTRLTVV.